This T cell receptor beta chain was found in a study of circulating CD8 cells and anti-PD-1 response in melanoma. Findings and caveats of the study: Subset repertoires were largely private at M1, with under 7% shared.

Germline assignment: CDR1 LNHDA and CDR2 SQIVND (reference sequence). There are 11 residues in the CDR3. The V and J ends lost 4 bases and 8 bases respectively, with 6 bases between them. This clonotype was seen more than once but under ten times. Its antigen is not identified. The QIAseq Immune Repertoire TCR panel built the libraries from roughly 15 ng of total RNA. TCRdb ran MiXCR on the reads and lists one entry per CDR3 protein. This sample carries several hundred distinct CDR3 sequences, under 8.5% of them seen once, and the ten largest clones take 28%. Four subsets defined by PD-1 and/or TIGIT were sorted from live CD3+CD8+TCRalphabeta+ cells.

This TCR came from a human donor with melanoma. The sequenced sample was CD8+ T cells from PBMCs, obtained at baseline or after one month of anti-PD-1 therapy (not recorded which). This rearrangement joins TRBV19 to TRBJ2-1; D is uncertain. The CDR3 here is CASSTRYEQFF. CDR3 DNA: TGTGCCAGTAGTACCAGGTATGAGCAGTTCTTC.